The 31 T cell receptor beta chains in this list originate from one sample, sequenced in a study of blood T cell repertoires in COVID-19. The data were produced by immunoSEQ multiplex PCR, yet TCRdb's version contains in-frame clones alone and is incomplete. The repertoire consists of a few hundred thousand clones, with approximately 89% occurring once and the leading ten covering under 2.5%. The sample consisted of peripheral blood. The receptors originated from a woman aged 50 to 60 with acute or convalescent COVID-19.

This clone was counted a few times. The CDR3 nucleotides are TGTGCCAGCAGTGAACAAGGGGCTTTCTCCTACGAGCAGTACTTC. It specifies CASSEQGAFSYEQYF. The chain has TRBV2 and TRBJ2-7; D is possibly TRBD1 (5 bases). The CDR3 totals 15 residues. V dropped 2 bases and J dropped 0 bases, with 11 bases sitting between them. The germline CDR1 and CDR2 sequences are SNHLY and FYNNEI.

This chain connects TRBV7-3 to TRBJ2-2, with 7 bases that match TRBD1. Germline CDR1 reads SGHTA; CDR2 reads FQGTGA. With 5 bases clipped from V and 1 base from J, the junction kept 4 bases outside the gene matches. This CDR3 region has 15 residues. CDR3 region: CASSRGQLNTGELFF. CDR3 DNA: TGTGCCAGCAGCCGGGGACAGTTGAACACCGGGGAGCTGTTTTTT.

This chain joins TRBV6-5 and TRBJ1-5; 12 bases align to TRBD1. With 5 bases clipped from V and 7 bases from J, the junction kept 6 bases outside the gene matches. Germline-derived CDR1 and CDR2 are MNHEY and SVGAGI. The CDR3 extends over 15 amino acids. CDR3 DNA: TGTGCCAGCAGTCCTAGTGGGACAGGGGGCCAGCCCCAGCATTTT. The encoded protein is CASSPSGTGGQPQHF.

The chain links TRBV5-1 to TRBJ2-7; TRBD2 aligns across 9 bases. The CDR3 extends over 16 amino acids. Trimming took 0 bases from V and 0 from J; bases not matched to a gene: 4. Germline CDR1 SGHRS, CDR2 YFSETQ. CDR3 bases: TGCGCCAGCAGCTTGGTGGGTAGCGGGGGCTCCTACGAGCAGTACTTC. Residues: CASSLVGSGGSYEQYF. Drawing the rest from reference TRBV5-1 and TRBJ2-7, the complete variable domain is KAGVTQTPRYLIKTRGQQVTLSCSPISGHRSVSWYQQTPGQGLQFLFEYFSETQRNKGNFPGRFSGRQFSNSRSEMNVSTLELGDSALYLCASSLVGSGGSYEQYFGPGTRLTVT.

The chain employs TRBV4-1 and TRBJ1-4; no firm D call. The CDR3 spans 17 residues. The V and J ends lost 1 base and 8 bases respectively, with 20 bases between them. Germline loops: CDR1 MGHRA, CDR2 YSYEKL. The chain's CDR3 is CASSQVIAPVVEEKLFF. Written as DNA, the CDR3 is TGCGCCAGCAGCCAAGTAATCGCGCCCGTTGTAGAGGAAAAACTGTTTTTT.

The chain combines TRBV7-9 with TRBJ2-2; 10 bases map to TRBD1. This CDR3 has 16 residues. The ends lost 5 bases at V and 2 bases at J; junction bases unmatched: 5. CDR1 and CDR2 (germline): SEHNR, FQNEAQ (reference sequence). Here the CDR3 DNA reads TGTGCCAGCAGCGCCGGGACAGGGGAAAACACCGGGGAGCTGTTTTTT. Its protein is CASSAGTGENTGELFF.

This clone was observed a handful of times. Written as DNA, the CDR3 is TGTGCCAGTTCCCATATTATCCTTTCCGGGACAGGGGAATGGAGGAACACTGAAGCTTTCTTT. Translated: CASSHIILSGTGEWRNTEAFF. The V and J genes are TRBV19 and TRBJ1-1; 10 bases map to TRBD1. The germline CDR1 and CDR2 sequences are LNHDA and SQIVND (reference sequence). The CDR3 consists of 21 residues. V lost 8 bases to trimming and J lost 1 base; unmatched junction nucleotides: 25.

This chain uses TRBV24-1 with TRBJ2-6; D perhaps matches TRBD1 (6 bases). This CDR3 comprises 19 residues. Trimming left V 2 bases short and J 0 bases short, with 16 bases between. Germline CDR1 KGHDR, CDR2 SFDVKD. The CDR3 region has the DNA TGTGCCACCAGTGATTCCTTCGGACAGCTCAGCTCTGGGGCCAACGTCCTGACTTTC. Translation: CATSDSFGQLSSGANVLTF.

The chain carries TRBV3-1 (or the pseudogene TRBV3-2) and TRBJ2-5; D is ambiguous. The V end was cut by 4 bases, the J end by 8 bases, with 8 bases between. This CDR3 comprises 11 residues. Germline CDR1 is LGHDT and CDR2 is YNNKEL (reference sequence). Here the CDR3 DNA reads TGTGCCAGCAGCCTCCAGGTAACCCAGTACTTC. Residues: CASSLQVTQYF.

The chain couples TRBV27 to TRBJ1-2, with 9 bases identical to TRBD1. The CDR3 is made up of 17 amino acids. Losses at the gene ends were 5 bases for V and 5 bases for J; bases not matched to a gene: 15. Germline lookup yields CDR1 MNHEY and CDR2 SMNVEV (reference sequence). The CDR3 loop reads CASSANSGTGLKYGYTF. In DNA form, the CDR3 reads TGTGCCAGCAGTGCTAACTCCGGGACAGGGTTAAAGTATGGCTACACCTTC.

A single count supports this clone. The rearrangement joins TRBV6-5 to TRBJ1-1, with TRBD1 identical over 8 bases. Germline trimming cut 4 bases from V and 6 bases from J; bases unmatched to any gene: 13. Looked up from germline, CDR1 is MNHEY and CDR2 is SVGAGI. The CDR3 totals 16 residues. The CDR3 is CASSSIPGRGRAEAFF. CDR3 DNA sequence: TGTGCCAGCAGTTCCATCCCTGGCAGGGGGCGAGCTGAAGCTTTCTTT.

The genes are TRBV2 and TRBJ2-7; 9 nucleotides line up with TRBD1. The V gene's germline CDR1 is SNHLY and CDR2 FYNNEI. The CDR3 runs to 15 residues. With V trimmed by 3 bases and J by 5 bases, 8 bases remained unmatched. CDR3: CASSDDRTGVDEQYF. CDR3 nucleotides: TGTGCCAGCAGTGATGATCGGACAGGGGTGGACGAGCAGTACTTC.

This chain connects TRBV5-1 to TRBJ2-3, with TRBD1 matching over 7 bases. CDR3 length equals 15 residues. V was clipped by 0 bases and J by 4 bases; unmatched bases: 5. Per germline, CDR1 SGHRS and CDR2 YFSETQ. CDR3 in DNA: TGCGCCAGCAGCTTGGGACAGGGCTATGCAGATACGCAGTATTTT. This sequence encodes CASSLGQGYADTQYF. Full variable domain (outside the CDR3, taken from reference TRBV5-1 and TRBJ2-3): KAGVTQTPRYLIKTRGQQVTLSCSPISGHRSVSWYQQTPGQGLQFLFEYFSETQRNKGNFPGRFSGRQFSNSRSEMNVSTLELGDSALYLCASSLGQGYADTQYFGPGTRLTVL.

The rearrangement joins TRBV4-1 to TRBJ1-1; a weak D match, TRBD1 (6 bases). The CDR3 totals 15 residues. V lost 3 bases and J 3 bases, leaving 14 bases between the germline ends. CDR1 is MGHRA, CDR2 YSYEKL, per germline. The CDR3 coding sequence is TGCGCCAGCAGCCAGCAGGGGTTTGGCTACACTGAAGCTTTCTTT. Its translation: CASSQQGFGYTEAFF.

This clone was seen a few times. The V and J genes are TRBV20-1 and TRBJ2-7; a weak D match, TRBD2 (6 bases). The V and J ends lost 3 bases and 6 bases respectively, with 12 bases between them. Per the germline V gene, CDR1 is DFQATT and CDR2 is SNEGSKA (reference sequence). The CDR3 sequence is 12 residues long. In DNA form, the CDR3 reads TGCAGTGCTAGTCCCGGACTATCCGAGCAGTACTTC. Translating gives CSASPGLSEQYF.

The V call is TRBV20-1, the J call TRBJ1-2; TRBD1 is a possible D gene (5 bases). The V end was cut by 3 bases, the J end by 4 bases, with 9 bases between. From germline, CDR1 is DFQATT and CDR2 SNEGSKA (reference sequence). There are 12 residues in the CDR3. The CDR3 nucleotides are TGCAGTGCTAGTTCAGGGTCCTATGGCTACACCTTC. The encoded protein is CSASSGSYGYTF.

The chain couples TRBV11-2 to TRBJ2-1, with TRBD2 matching over 14 bases. There are 18 residues in the CDR3. Germline V CDR1 and CDR2: SGHAT, FQNNGV. The V gene end was trimmed by 4 bases and the J gene end by 0 bases; junction bases not matched to a gene: 5. The CDR3, as DNA: TGTGCCAGCAGCTCCGGGACTAGCGGGGGCTACTCCTACAATGAGCAGTTCTTC. Protein product: CASSSGTSGGYSYNEQFF.

The V gene is TRBV27, the J gene TRBJ2-1, with D maybe TRBD2 (6 bases). The V gene's germline CDR1 is MNHEY and CDR2 SMNVEV (reference sequence). The CDR3 has 14 residues. The V gene lost 10 bases and the J gene lost 2 bases, with 15 bases spanning the gap. The CDR3 sequence is CATYQAGPYNEQFF. The CDR3, as DNA: TGTGCCACCTACCAGGCGGGGCCCTACAATGAGCAGTTCTTC.

V usage is TRBV1 and J usage is TRBJ1-2; the table's D call, TRBD1, was not checked against the DNA. TRBV1 is marked as a pseudogene. The CDR3 is 15 amino acids. The CDR3 nucleotides are TGCACCAGCAGCAACCGGACAGGGGGCCCGCTGGGCTACACCTTC. Protein: CTSSNRTGGPLGYTF.

The chain has TRBV27 and TRBJ1-2, with 7 bases aligning to TRBD1. CDR3 size: 15 residues. V dropped 2 bases and J dropped 2; count of bases not matched to a gene: 5. From germline, CDR1 is MNHEY and CDR2 SMNVEV (reference sequence). CDR3 region: CASSLRWDSNYGYTF. CDR3 nucleotide sequence: TGTGCCAGCAGTTTACGGTGGGACAGCAACTATGGCTACACCTTC.

This clone appeared a single time. V is TRBV13 and J is TRBJ1-1, with D uncertain. V was pared by 5 bases and J by 9 bases, with 10 bases between. The germline V gene has CDR1 PRHDT and CDR2 FYEKMQ (reference sequence). CDR3 length: 11 residues. The CDR3, as DNA: TGTGCCAGCAGCACCACGCGTAAAGCTTTCTTT. It codes for CASSTTRKAFF. The whole variable domain, filled in from reference TRBV13 and TRBJ1-1, reads AAGVIQSPRHLIKEKRETATLKCYPIPRHDTVYWYQQGPGQDPQFLISFYEKMQSDKGSIPDRFSAQQFSDYHSELNMSSLELGDSALYFCASSTTRKAFFGQGTRLTVV.

This chain connects TRBV5-1 to TRBJ2-7, with D hard to call. CDR3 length equals 12 residues. V dropped 0 bases and J dropped 7 bases, with 8 bases sitting between them. The germline gives CDR1 SGHRS, CDR2 YFSETQ. CDR3 in amino acids: CASSLGTLEQYF. The CDR3 DNA follows: TGCGCCAGCAGCTTGGGCACTCTAGAGCAGTACTTC.

This rearrangement joins TRBV24-1 to TRBJ2-1, with D maybe TRBD2 (6 bases). Between the trimmed V and J ends, which lost 4 bases and 5 bases, there was a span of 17 bases. Per the germline V gene, CDR1 is KGHDR and CDR2 is SFDVKD. The CDR3 extends over 16 amino acids. CDR3 region: CATSDPGGVLNNEQFF. The CDR3 DNA follows: TGTGCCACCAGTGACCCAGGAGGGGTACTGAACAATGAGCAGTTCTTC.

V is TRBV5-1 and J is TRBJ1-2, with D maybe TRBD1 (6 bases). Deletions cut 0 bases from V and 5 bases from J, with 14 bases between. This CDR3 spans 15 amino acids. Germline CDR1 is SGHRS and CDR2 is YFSETQ. This CDR3 reads CASSLVPGEKYGYTF. The CDR3 DNA follows: TGCGCCAGCAGCTTGGTGCCAGGGGAGAAATATGGCTACACCTTC.

V usage is TRBV5-1 and J usage is TRBJ2-7, with D hard to call. The CDR3 consists of 15 residues. V lost 1 base, J lost 0 bases, and 11 bases lay in between. Germline CDR1 and CDR2: SGHRS and YFSETQ. The CDR3 is CASSLSALSSYEQYF. The CDR3 DNA follows: TGCGCCAGCAGCTTGTCAGCGCTGAGCTCCTACGAGCAGTACTTC.

This clone was recorded only once. This chain uses TRBV5-4 with TRBJ1-1, with TRBD1 matching 9 bases. Germline lookup yields CDR1 SGHNT and CDR2 YYREEE (reference sequence). The CDR3 is made up of 15 amino acids. V shed 2 bases, J shed 5 bases, and the junction held 7 bases outside the gene matches. The CDR3 protein is CASSFTTGGRTEAFF. Written as DNA, the CDR3 is TGTGCCAGCAGCTTTACCACAGGGGGCCGGACTGAAGCTTTCTTT. The whole variable domain, remainder taken from reference TRBV5-4 and TRBJ1-1, is ETGVTQSPTHLIKTRGQQVTLRCSSQSGHNTVSWYQQALGQGPQFIFQYYREEENGRGNFPPRFSGLQFPNYSSELNVNALELDDSALYLCASSFTTGGRTEAFFGQGTRLTVV.

The chain is built from TRBV5-1 and TRBJ1-2; tentative D call: TRBD1 (5 bases). CDR3 size: 14 residues. The germline V and J ends were trimmed by 4 bases and 7 bases, with 17 bases remaining between them. Germline V gene sequence: CDR1 SGHRS, CDR2 YFSETQ. The CDR3 is CASSAGLTNVGYTF. CDR3 in DNA: TGCGCCAGCAGCGCGGGACTCACCAACGTTGGCTACACCTTC.

The chain recombines TRBV6-6 with TRBJ1-3; D not resolved. The CDR3 has 13 residues. Germline loops: CDR1 MNHNY, CDR2 SVGAGI (reference sequence). Deletions cut 5 bases from V and 4 bases from J, with 9 bases between. As DNA, the CDR3 is TGTGCCAGCAGTCACCCGACAGGAAACACCATATATTTT. This encodes CASSHPTGNTIYF.

The chain joins TRBV5-4 to TRBJ2-1; 8 bases are shared with TRBD2. After removal of 0 bases from V and 7 bases from J, the junction contained 6 bases not matched to a gene. Germline loops: CDR1 SGHNT, CDR2 YYREEE (reference sequence). This CDR3 is 15 amino acids long. The CDR3 loop reads CASSLEAGALNEQFF. CDR3 coding DNA: TGTGCCAGCAGCTTGGAAGCGGGAGCCCTTAATGAGCAGTTCTTC.

On this clone itself: The junction departs from germline at one end; a sequencing error may be responsible. Other DNA sequences within the sample encode an identical CDR3. The CDR3 nucleotides are TGTAGCGTTGAAGAAGGGGGAGGAAACACCATATATTTT. Encoded protein: CSVEEGGGNTIYF. V is TRBV29-1 and J is TRBJ1-3; a possible D gene is TRBD1 (6 bases). CDR3 length: 13 amino acids. Germline values: CDR1 SQVTM, CDR2 ANQGSEA.

V gene TRBV27 combines with J gene TRBJ2-6; 11 bases match TRBD2. Germline V gene data show CDR1 as MNHEY and CDR2 as SMNVEV (reference sequence). This CDR3 has 18 residues. J gave up 0 bases and V 4 bases, and 5 bases lay outside the gene matches. The CDR3 is CASSSLAGGTSGANVLTF. CDR3 in DNA: TGTGCCAGCAGTTCCTTAGCGGGAGGGACCTCTGGGGCCAACGTCCTGACTTTC.